The present entry profiles one T cell receptor (beta chain) with its context. It was with 60 Vbeta and 13 Jbeta primers that the PCR ran. Assay: immunoSEQ multiplex PCR; the TCRdb copy retains only in-frame clones and omits some. The repertoire consists of 150,000 to 200,000 clones, with 60% to 80% occurring once and the leading ten covering 11% to 15%. This entry is derived from a study of cytomegalovirus exposure and HLA in healthy donors. The length of the CDR3 is 15 residues. The germline gives CDR1 LNHDA, CDR2 SQIVND (reference sequence). The V and J ends lost 3 bases and 2 bases, in that order; junction bases with no gene match: 5. All donors participated as healthy donors of bone marrow.

Sequencing used PBMCs. The sequence was collected from a man aged 50 to 59 in good health and CMV-seropositive. The genes are TRBV19 and TRBJ1-1; 8 positions agree with TRBD1. CDR3 loop: CASSIRTGINTEAFF. The CDR3 bases are TGTGCCAGTAGTATCCGGACAGGGATAAACACTGAAGCTTTCTTT.